The rows below give T cell receptor beta chains drawn from one sample of a study of shared clonotypes between healthy human individuals. Sequencing used immunoSEQ multiplex PCR; TCRdb keeps in-frame clones, though not all of them. Among about 600,000 clones, over 95% were seen once, and the ten largest hold 0.1% to 0.11%. The specimen sequenced was naive CD8+ T cells sorted from blood. The source is a woman in her thirties in good health. Both conserved end residues are part of each CDR3. A D gene is named only where the DNA matches it firmly. Clone size is stated in some rows and not others, as once, few, many or a class when expanded.

d_gene: TRBD2
v_gene: TRBV28
j_gene: TRBJ2-1
abundance: .
CDR3aa: CASSSWGAGGPSYNEQFF
CDR3nt: TGTGCCAGCAGTTCTTGGGGGGCGGGAGGGCCGTCCTACAATGAGCAGTTCTTC

d_gene: TRBD2
v_gene: TRBV16
j_gene: TRBJ2-7
abundance: .
CDR3aa: CASSQWRGSSHEQYF
CDR3nt: TGTGCCAGCAGCCAATGGCGCGGGAGTTCCCACGAGCAGTACTTC

d_gene: .
v_gene: TRBV29-1
j_gene: TRBJ2-1
abundance: .
CDR3aa: CSDTTSSTAYNEQFF
CDR3nt: TGCAGCGATACGACCTCGAGTACGGCTTACAATGAGCAGTTCTTC

d_gene: TRBD1
v_gene: TRBV28
j_gene: TRBJ2-1
abundance: .
CDR3aa: CASSLGQGSHNEQFF
CDR3nt: TGTGCCAGCAGTTTAGGACAGGGTTCCCACAATGAGCAGTTCTTC

d_gene: .
v_gene: TRBV29-1
j_gene: TRBJ2-7
abundance: .
CDR3aa: CSVEISSYEQYF
CDR3nt: TGCAGCGTTGAGATAAGCAGCTACGAGCAGTACTTC

d_gene: .
v_gene: TRBV6-5
j_gene: TRBJ1-2
abundance: .
CDR3aa: CASSSIGGADYGYTF
CDR3nt: TGTGCCAGCAGTTCCATCGGGGGCGCAGACTATGGCTACACCTTC

d_gene: TRBD2
v_gene: TRBV29-1
j_gene: TRBJ2-1
abundance: .
CDR3aa: CSVAGTSGRLDYNEQFF
CDR3nt: TGCAGCGTCGCCGGGACTAGCGGGCGCCTCGACTACAATGAGCAGTTCTTC

d_gene: TRBD2
v_gene: TRBV7-3
j_gene: TRBJ2-2
abundance: .
CDR3aa: CASSEEAGASLIGELFF
CDR3nt: TGTGCCAGCAGCGAGGAAGCGGGAGCGAGTCTTATCGGGGAGCTGTTTTTT

d_gene: .
v_gene: TRBV10-2
j_gene: TRBJ1-1
abundance: few
CDR3aa: CASSEAALLGTEAFF
CDR3nt: TGCGCCAGCAGTGAAGCCGCTCTCCTTGGCACTGAAGCTTTCTTT

d_gene: TRBD2
v_gene: TRBV6-5
j_gene: TRBJ2-1
abundance: .
CDR3aa: CASSYNRLAGGNEQFF
CDR3nt: TGTGCCAGCAGTTACAACCGACTGGCGGGAGGCAATGAGCAGTTCTTC

d_gene: .
v_gene: TRBV28
j_gene: TRBJ2-1
abundance: .
CDR3aa: CASSFRANGEQFF
CDR3nt: TGTGCCAGCAGTTTCAGGGCTAATGGTGAGCAGTTCTTC

d_gene: .
v_gene: TRBV7-2
j_gene: TRBJ2-2
abundance: .
CDR3aa: CASSGGLLNTGELFF
CDR3nt: TGTGCCAGCAGCGGCGGGTTACTAAACACCGGGGAGCTGTTTTTT

d_gene: .
v_gene: TRBV7-4
j_gene: TRBJ2-7
abundance: .
CDR3aa: CASSLERGRYEQYF
CDR3nt: TGTGCCAGCAGCTTAGAACGGGGGAGGTACGAGCAGTACTTC

d_gene: .
v_gene: TRBV9
j_gene: TRBJ2-7
abundance: .
CDR3aa: CASSARQGGEQYF
CDR3nt: TGTGCCAGCAGCGCCCGACAGGGAGGCGAGCAGTACTTC

d_gene: TRBD2
v_gene: TRBV7-2
j_gene: TRBJ2-7
abundance: .
CDR3aa: CASSRELAGGYEQYF
CDR3nt: TGTGCCAGCAGTCGAGAGCTAGCGGGAGGCTACGAGCAGTACTTC

d_gene: .
v_gene: TRBV25-1
j_gene: TRBJ1-2
abundance: .
CDR3aa: CASSVGVTYGYTF
CDR3nt: TGTGCCAGCAGTGTGGGCGTTACCTATGGCTACACCTTC

d_gene: .
v_gene: TRBV5-8
j_gene: TRBJ1-5
abundance: .
CDR3aa: CASSQDAGSNQPQHF
CDR3nt: TGTGCCAGCAGCCAAGACGCTGGCAGCAATCAGCCCCAGCATTTT

d_gene: TRBD1
v_gene: TRBV7-9
j_gene: TRBJ2-7
abundance: .
CDR3aa: CASSYSTGTDFPYEQYF
CDR3nt: TGTGCCAGCAGCTACTCGACCGGGACAGACTTTCCTTACGAGCAGTACTTC

d_gene: .
v_gene: TRBV11-3
j_gene: TRBJ2-1
abundance: .
CDR3aa: CASSQGTSNEQFF
CDR3nt: TGTGCCAGCAGCCAGGGGACCTCAAATGAGCAGTTCTTC

d_gene: .
v_gene: TRBV9
j_gene: TRBJ2-7
abundance: .
CDR3aa: CASSVGWRGGYEQYF
CDR3nt: TGTGCCAGCAGCGTAGGGTGGAGGGGTGGTTACGAGCAGTACTTC

d_gene: TRBD1
v_gene: TRBV4-1
j_gene: TRBJ1-5
abundance: .
CDR3aa: CASSQGTGIQPQHF
CDR3nt: TGCGCCAGCAGCCAAGGGACAGGCATTCAGCCCCAGCATTTT

d_gene: TRBD2
v_gene: TRBV4-1
j_gene: TRBJ2-2
abundance: .
CDR3aa: CASSPRINGEGIAGELFF
CDR3nt: TGCGCCAGCAGCCCCCGAATAAACGGGGAGGGGATCGCCGGGGAGCTGTTTTTT

d_gene: .
v_gene: TRBV14
j_gene: TRBJ2-1
abundance: .
CDR3aa: CASSQGGLNEQFF
CDR3nt: TGTGCCAGCAGCCAAGGAGGCCTCAATGAGCAGTTCTTC